This T cell receptor (beta chain) was obtained from a study of regulatory T cells in long-lasting Graves disease. Across the study: Patients with new Graves' disease had used antithyroid drugs below 3 months.

Stated time point: newly diagnosed GD, antithyroid drugs for less than 3 months. PBMC-derived RNA was used for the TCR library. Roughly 10 milliliters of peripheral blood went into EDTA tubes. Study results and limitations: Persistent patients shared more public clonotypes (around 3,000) than new patients (approximately 970). A limited number of samples was an acknowledged limitation.

According to the study, TCR beta libraries were built with iRepertoire HTBI primers and CDR3-region Arm-PCR. Each CDR3 protein gets one entry after TCRdb re-called the multiplex PCR reads with MiXCR. The sample holds 200,000 to 250,000 distinct CDR3 sequences; around 20% are singletons and the top ten take approximately 20%. This clonotype was observed many times. The antigen is not known. Losses at the gene ends were 5 bases for V and 8 bases for J; bases not matched to a gene: 9. The CDR3 sequence is 14 residues long. The germline gives CDR1 DFQATT, CDR2 SNEGSKA (reference sequence). The clonotype comes from a female donor with Graves disease. Sample: peripheral blood mononuclear cells (PBMCs), taken at new diagnosis, from a patient treated with antithyroid drugs. The J gene is TRBJ2-1, the V gene TRBV20-1; 10 nucleotides line up with TRBD2. CDR3 loop: CSAQLAGEAHEQFF. CDR3 sequence (DNA): TGCAGTGCTCAGCTAGCGGGAGAGGCCCATGAGCAGTTCTTC.